This T cell receptor beta chain was observed in a study of blood T cells in healthy people across ages. Study-level points and caveats: While age rose, TCR beta diversity per million T cells dropped in a roughly linear way. Naive T cell percentage showed a strong correlation with the diversity of TCR beta.

The study isolated at least 6.5 million PBMCs from each sample. At least 6 micrograms of total RNA were extracted per sample. The use of a sample-barcoded 5' primer and a J-beta primer mix characterized a second PCR of 7 to 11 cycles. Using its own MiXCR run on the 5' RACE reads, TCRdb lists one record per CDR3 protein. The profile shows approximately 1,000,000 distinct CDR3 sequences, 35% to 40% of them singletons. This clonotype has just a few counts. Its antigen is not known. The clonotype comes from a man between 18 and 35 years old in good health. Sequenced: blood.

The CDR3 is CASGLGAVTEAFF. CDR3 DNA: TGTGCCAGCGGGTTGGGGGCGGTCACTGAAGCTTTCTTT. V is TRBV12-3 or TRBV12-4 and J is TRBJ1-1; TRBD1 is a possible D gene (6 bases). The CDR3 consists of 13 residues. V gave up 8 bases and J gave up 4 bases, with 14 bases separating them.